A single sample is the source of the 9 T cell receptor beta chains below, sequenced in a study of beta chain features in type 1 diabetes. Expressed TCRB transcripts were sequenced because the entire RNA isolate underwent reverse transcription. Sequencing used immunoSEQ multiplex PCR; TCRdb keeps in-frame clones, though not all of them. The profile shows 95,000 to 150,000 clones, roughly 15% of them singletons. Study-wide results and caveats: Shortening that was moderate but significant affected the TCRB CDR3s of Type 1 diabetes patients in all four CD4+ subsets.

Their cognate antigens are unknown. The sequencing sample was made of central memory CD4+ T cells from blood. Every receptor here comes from a man aged 25 to 40 with type 1 diabetes.

The chain couples TRBV30 to TRBJ1-4; D unclear. CDR3 size: 13 residues. In germline, CDR1 is GTSNPN, CDR2 SVGIG (reference sequence). The V end lost 4 bases, the J end lost 6 bases, and 12 bases lay between the germline ends. The DNA of the CDR3 is TGTGCCTGGAATGTAGAGGCATATGAAAAACTGTTTTTT. This sequence encodes CAWNVEAYEKLFF.

This clone has more than one count but fewer than ten. The chain uses TRBV2 and TRBJ1-4; 7 positions match TRBD1. CDR3 length: 15 residues. Germline V gene data show CDR1 as SNHLY and CDR2 as FYNNEI. Trimming took 6 bases from V and 4 from J; bases not matched to a gene: 8. CDR3 nucleotide sequence: TGTGCCAGCAGAGAAAAGACAGGGATTAATGAAAAACTGTTTTTT. Translating gives CASREKTGINEKLFF.

This chain uses TRBV5-6 with TRBJ2-1; 7 nucleotides line up with TRBD1. Germline assignment: CDR1 SGHDT and CDR2 YYEEEE. This CDR3 comprises 14 residues. V dropped 3 bases and J dropped 4; count of bases not matched to a gene: 4. The CDR3, as DNA: TGTGCCAGCAGCTCGACAGGGCTGTACAATGAGCAGTTCTTC. This encodes CASSSTGLYNEQFF.

The chain combines TRBV4-3 with TRBJ2-2; a weak D match, TRBD1 (7 bases). V was trimmed by 4 bases and J by 4 bases, leaving 16 bases between them. The CDR3 consists of 16 residues. Germline CDR1 is LGHNA and CDR2 is YSLEER. CDR3 in DNA: TGCGCCAGCAGCCCCCGGGGCAGGGGGGCCACCGGGGAGCTGTTTTTT. Translation: CASSPRGRGATGELFF.

This clone has more than one count but fewer than ten. V and J are TRBV5-1 and TRBJ2-5; D assignment may be TRBD1 or TRBD2 (5 bases each). The CDR3 is made up of 15 amino acids. V was trimmed by 0 bases and J by 5 bases, leaving 14 bases between them. Germline CDR1 SGHRS, CDR2 YFSETQ. The CDR3 is CASSLAGTVYETQYF. The CDR3 DNA sequence: TGCGCCAGCAGCTTGGCCGGGACCGTATACGAGACCCAGTACTTC.

The V and J genes are TRBV18 and TRBJ1-5; no reliable D call. Trimming pared 6 bases from V and 3 bases from J, leaving 6 bases between. The germline gives CDR1 KGHSH, CDR2 LQKENI. The CDR3 extends over 12 amino acids. The CDR3 DNA is TGTGCCAGCTCCGGGAACAATCAGCCCCAGCATTTT. It yields the protein CASSGNNQPQHF.

This chain links TRBV7-9 with TRBJ1-1, with 9 nucleotides matching TRBD1. There are 13 residues in the CDR3. J lost 6 bases, V lost 4 bases, and 3 bases had no gene match. Germline V CDR1 and CDR2: SEHNR, FQNEAQ (reference sequence). The DNA of the CDR3 is TGTGCCAGCAGCTGGGACAGGGACGCTGAAGCTTTCTTT. Its protein product is CASSWDRDAEAFF. The full variable domain, completed using reference TRBV7-9 and TRBJ1-1, is DTGVSQNPRHKITKRGQNVTFRCDPISEHNRLYWYRQTLGQGPEFLTYFQNEAQLEKSRLLSDRFSAERPKGSFSTLEIQRTEQGDSAMYLCASSWDRDAEAFFGQGTRLTVV.

This clone was observed a few times. This chain uses TRBV30 with TRBJ1-4; TRBD1 is a possible D gene (5 bases). The CDR3 is 12 amino acids. Germline V gene sequence: CDR1 GTSNPN, CDR2 SVGIG (reference sequence). V lost 2 bases to trimming and J lost 7 bases, with 8 bases between them. The CDR3 coding sequence is TGTGCCTGGAGTATGACAGCTGAAAAACTGTTTTTT. Translating gives CAWSMTAEKLFF.

The chain has TRBV4-1 and TRBJ2-1, with TRBD2 matching over 8 bases. J gave up 0 bases and V 2 bases, and 3 bases lay outside the gene matches. The length of the CDR3 is 16 residues. Germline values: CDR1 MGHRA, CDR2 YSYEKL. The CDR3 DNA reads TGCGCCAGCAGCCAAAGGGGGACTAGCTCCTACAATGAGCAGTTCTTC. This codes for CASSQRGTSSYNEQFF.